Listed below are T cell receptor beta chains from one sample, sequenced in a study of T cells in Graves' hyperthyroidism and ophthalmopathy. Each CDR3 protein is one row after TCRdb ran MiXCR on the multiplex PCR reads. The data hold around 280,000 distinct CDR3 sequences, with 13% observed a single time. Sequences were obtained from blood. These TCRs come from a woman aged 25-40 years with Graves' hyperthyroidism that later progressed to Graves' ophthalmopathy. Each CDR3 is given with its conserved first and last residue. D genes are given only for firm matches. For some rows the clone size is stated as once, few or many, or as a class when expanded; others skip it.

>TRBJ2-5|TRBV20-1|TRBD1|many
CSARSPGTGMAETQYF
TGCAGTGCCCGGAGTCCCGGGACAGGGATGGCAGAGACCCAGTACTTC
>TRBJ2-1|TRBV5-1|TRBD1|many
CASSGGQGFNEQFF
TGCGCCAGCAGCGGGGGACAGGGATTTAATGAGCAGTTCTTC
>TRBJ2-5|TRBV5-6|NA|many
CASSAGPGVGQETQYF
TGTGCCAGCAGCGCTGGTCCGGGGGTAGGGCAAGAGACCCAGTACTTC
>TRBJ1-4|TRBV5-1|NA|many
CASSLPESGEKLFF
TGCGCCAGCAGCTTGCCGGAATCGGGTGAAAAACTGTTTTTT
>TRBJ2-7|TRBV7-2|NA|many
CASSSSTDDSYEQYF
TGTGCCAGCAGCTCTTCCACGGACGACTCCTACGAGCAGTACTTC
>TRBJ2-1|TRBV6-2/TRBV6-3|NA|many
CASSPLGVRPYNEQFF
TGTGCCAGCAGTCCCCTAGGAGTCAGACCCTACAATGAGCAGTTCTTC
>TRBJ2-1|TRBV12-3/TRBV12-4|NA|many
CASSFAIGEQFF
TGTGCCAGCAGTTTCGCAATAGGTGAGCAGTTCTTC
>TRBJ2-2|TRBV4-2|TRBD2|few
CASSRPLWRLAGANTGELFF
TGTGCCAGCAGCCGACCTCTTTGGAGGCTAGCGGGGGCGAACACCGGGGAGCTGTTTTTT
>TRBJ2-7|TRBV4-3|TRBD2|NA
CASSQNTAREVVHEQYF
TGCGCCAGCAGCCAGAATACGGCGCGGGAGGTAGTCCACGAGCAGTACTTC
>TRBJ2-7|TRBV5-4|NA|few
CAYNRDGNSYEQYF
TGTGCCTACAACCGGGACGGAAACTCCTACGAGCAGTACTTC
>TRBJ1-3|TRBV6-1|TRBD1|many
CASSRDRVENTIYF
TGTGCCAGCAGTCGCGACAGGGTAGAAAACACCATATATTTT
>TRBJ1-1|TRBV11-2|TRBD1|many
CASSLVAGGTEAFF
TGTGCCAGCAGCTTAGTTGCAGGGGGCACTGAAGCTTTCTTT
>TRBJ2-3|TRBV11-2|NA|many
CASSSPSGFSTDTQYF
TGTGCCAGCAGCTCCCCCAGCGGGTTCAGCACAGATACGCAGTATTTT
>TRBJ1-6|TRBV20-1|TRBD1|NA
CSAIQGNNSPLHF
TGCAGTGCTATACAGGGGAATAATTCACCCCTCCACTTT
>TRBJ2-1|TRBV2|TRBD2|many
CASSQTSGRALGMNEQFF
TGTGCCAGCAGCCAGACTAGCGGGAGGGCCTTGGGTATGAATGAGCAGTTCTTC
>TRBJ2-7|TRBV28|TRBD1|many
CASGQGRYEQYF
TGTGCCAGCGGACAGGGACGATACGAGCAGTACTTC
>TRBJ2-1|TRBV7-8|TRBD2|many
CASSLARLAGRRSYNEQFF
TGTGCCAGCAGCTTAGCTCGGCTAGCGGGCCGGCGGTCCTACAATGAGCAGTTCTTC
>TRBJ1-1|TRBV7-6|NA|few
CASSRGAGTMNTEAFF
TGTGCCAGCAGCCGAGGGGCAGGCACAATGAACACTGAAGCTTTCTTT
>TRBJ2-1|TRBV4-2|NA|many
CASSDPGNEQFF
TGTGCCAGCAGCGACCCGGGGAATGAGCAGTTCTTC
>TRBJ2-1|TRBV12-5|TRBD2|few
CAIGLAGRAQFF
TGTGCTATAGGGCTAGCGGGACGCGCCCAGTTCTTC
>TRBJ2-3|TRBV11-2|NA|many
CASSLQSDTQYF
TGTGCCAGCAGCCTACAGAGCGATACGCAGTATTTT
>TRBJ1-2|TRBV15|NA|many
CATSRDLRQHYGYTF
TGTGCCACCAGCAGAGACCTACGACAGCACTATGGCTACACCTTC
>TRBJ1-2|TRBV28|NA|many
CASIRGTGDYGYTF
TGTGCCAGCATCCGTGGGACTGGGGACTATGGCTACACCTTC
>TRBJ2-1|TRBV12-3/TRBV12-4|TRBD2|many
CASSLAGGSYEQFF
TGTGCCAGCAGTTTAGCGGGAGGGAGTTATGAGCAGTTCTTC
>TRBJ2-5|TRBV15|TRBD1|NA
CATAQGGPQETQYF
TGTGCCACCGCACAAGGGGGCCCCCAAGAGACCCAGTACTTC
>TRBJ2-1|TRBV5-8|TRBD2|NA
CASSPPRSGRVDEQFF
TGTGCCAGCAGCCCCCCCCGTAGCGGGAGGGTCGATGAGCAGTTCTTC
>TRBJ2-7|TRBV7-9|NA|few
CASSFRDNPYEQYF
TGTGCCAGCAGCTTCCGGGACAATCCCTACGAGCAGTACTTC
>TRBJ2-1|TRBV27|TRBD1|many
CASSIWDRGSYNEQFF
TGTGCCAGCAGTATCTGGGACAGAGGCTCCTACAATGAGCAGTTCTTC
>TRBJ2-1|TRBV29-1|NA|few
CSVDLVAGEQFF
TGCAGCGTTGATCTCGTCGCCGGGGAGCAGTTCTTC
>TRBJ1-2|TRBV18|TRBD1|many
CASSQRDSYGYTF
TGTGCCAGCTCCCAAAGGGACAGCTATGGCTACACCTTC
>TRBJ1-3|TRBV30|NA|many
CAWMVSGNTIYF
TGTGCCTGGATGGTCTCTGGAAACACCATATATTTT
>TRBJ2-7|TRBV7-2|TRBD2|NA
CASSSQSGSISYEQYF
TGTGCCAGCAGCTCCCAAAGCGGGAGTATCTCCTACGAGCAGTACTTC
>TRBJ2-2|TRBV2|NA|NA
CASSYDLGLSPGELFF
TGTGCCAGCAGTTACGATCTGGGCCTTTCCCCGGGGGAGCTGTTTTTT
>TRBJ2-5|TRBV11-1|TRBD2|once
CASSLPSGGAGEETQYF
TGTGCCAGCAGCTTACCCTCCGGGGGAGCGGGAGAAGAGACCCAGTACTTC
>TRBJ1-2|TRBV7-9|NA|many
CASSLSGPYGYTF
TGTGCCAGCAGCCTCTCAGGGCCCTATGGCTACACCTTC
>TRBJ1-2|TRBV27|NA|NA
CASSFEADYGYTF
TGTGCCAGCAGCTTCGAGGCGGACTATGGCTACACCTTC
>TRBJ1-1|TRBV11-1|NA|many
CASSLDSRFAEAFF
TGTGCCAGCAGCTTAGATTCGCGGTTTGCTGAAGCTTTCTTT
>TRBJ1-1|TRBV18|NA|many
CASSPRTLTVNTEAFF
TGTGCCAGCTCACCCCGGACCTTGACCGTGAACACTGAAGCTTTCTTT
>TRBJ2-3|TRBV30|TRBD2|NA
CAWSLGLAGVGTDTQYF
TGTGCCTGGAGTTTGGGACTAGCGGGAGTGGGCACAGATACGCAGTATTTT
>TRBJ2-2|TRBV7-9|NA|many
CASRPVATGELFF
TGTGCCAGCAGACCGGTAGCGACCGGGGAGCTGTTTTTT
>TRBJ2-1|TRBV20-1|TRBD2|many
CSARGGGDYNEQFF
TGCAGTGCTAGAGGGGGGGGGGACTACAATGAGCAGTTCTTC
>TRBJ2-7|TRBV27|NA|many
CASSKTGSSYEQYF
TGTGCCAGCAGTAAAACAGGGAGCTCCTACGAGCAGTACTTC
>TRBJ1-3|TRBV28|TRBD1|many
CASSFRGRVGNTIYF
TGTGCCAGCAGTTTTAGGGGGCGTGTTGGAAACACCATATATTTT
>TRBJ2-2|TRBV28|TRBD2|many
CASTPWAGAPSTGELFF
TGTGCCAGCACTCCGTGGGCGGGAGCTCCGAGCACCGGGGAGCTGTTTTTT
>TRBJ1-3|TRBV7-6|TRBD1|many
CASSPTGQGSGNTIYF
TGTGCCAGCAGCCCCACAGGACAGGGCTCTGGAAACACCATATATTTT
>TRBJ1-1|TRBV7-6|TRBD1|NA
CASSLGTGSEAFF
TGTGCCAGCAGCTTAGGGACAGGGTCTGAAGCTTTCTTT
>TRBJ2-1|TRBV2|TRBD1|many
CASRTGGTYNEQFF
TGTGCCAGCAGAACAGGGGGCACCTACAATGAGCAGTTCTTC
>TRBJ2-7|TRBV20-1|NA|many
CSAEFRSDEQYF
TGCAGTGCGGAGTTTCGGAGTGACGAGCAGTACTTC
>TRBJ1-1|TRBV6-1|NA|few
CASRNLDRMGEAFF
TGTGCCAGCAGAAACCTGGACAGAATGGGTGAAGCTTTCTTT
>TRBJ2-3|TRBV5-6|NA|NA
CASSDTLTDTQYF
TGTGCCAGCAGCGATACTCTGACAGATACGCAGTATTTT
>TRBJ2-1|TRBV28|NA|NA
CASGSHSYNEQFF
TGTGCCAGCGGGAGCCACTCCTACAATGAGCAGTTCTTC
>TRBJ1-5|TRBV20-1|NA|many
CSAREGSYDQPQHF
TGCAGTGCTAGAGAAGGGTCGTACGATCAGCCCCAGCATTTT
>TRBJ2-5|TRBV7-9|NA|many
CASSSYKVTGRGETQYF
TGTGCCAGCAGCTCTTACAAGGTGACAGGGCGGGGAGAGACCCAGTACTTC
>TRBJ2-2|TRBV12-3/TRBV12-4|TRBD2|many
CASSPFAGGPGELFF
TGTGCCAGCAGTCCGTTTGCGGGAGGGCCCGGGGAGCTGTTTTTT
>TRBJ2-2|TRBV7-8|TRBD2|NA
CASSSHSGVNTGELFF
TGTGCCAGCAGCTCTCATAGCGGGGTGAACACCGGGGAGCTGTTTTTT
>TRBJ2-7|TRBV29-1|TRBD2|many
CSAAGTSPLEQYF
TGCAGCGCAGCCGGGACTAGCCCTCTGGAGCAGTACTTC
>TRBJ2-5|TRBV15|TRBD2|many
CATSRVAGGDSVTQYF
TGTGCCACCAGCAGAGTAGCGGGAGGGGATAGTGTGACCCAGTACTTC
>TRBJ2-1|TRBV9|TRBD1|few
CASSAHTGTGRGEQFF
TGTGCCAGCAGCGCCCATACCGGGACAGGGAGGGGTGAGCAGTTCTTC